The T cell receptor beta chain under discussion was sequenced for a study of blood T cell repertoires in COVID-19. Study background: T cells, B-cell-depleted T cells, or PBMCs supplied cDNA or gDNA.

Measured with immunoSEQ multiplex PCR; TCRdb has only the in-frame clones, and not every one. The table has 380,000 or so clones, 81% seen once. CDR1 and CDR2 from the germline V gene are KGHDR and SFDVKD. The CDR3 has 18 residues. The ends lost 1 base at V and 1 base at J; junction bases unmatched: 9. The chain carries TRBV24-1 and TRBJ2-1; 7 positions match TRBD1. The specimen was peripheral blood. The receptor comes from a human donor with acute or convalescent COVID-19. The donor label of this sample is uncertain. Here the CDR3 reads CATSDLTGQQGSYNEQFF. In DNA form, the CDR3 reads TGTGCCACCAGTGATTTAACCGGCCAACAGGGGTCCTACAATGAGCAGTTCTTC.